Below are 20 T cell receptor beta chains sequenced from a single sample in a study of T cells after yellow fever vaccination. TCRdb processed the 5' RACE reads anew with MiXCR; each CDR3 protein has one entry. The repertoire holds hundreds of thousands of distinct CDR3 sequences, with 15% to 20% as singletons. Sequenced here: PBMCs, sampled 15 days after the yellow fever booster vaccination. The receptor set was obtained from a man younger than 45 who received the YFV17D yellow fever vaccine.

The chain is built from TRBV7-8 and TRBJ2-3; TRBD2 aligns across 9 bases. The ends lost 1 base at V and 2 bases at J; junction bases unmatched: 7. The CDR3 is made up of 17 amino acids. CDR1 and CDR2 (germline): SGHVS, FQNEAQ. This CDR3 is CASSLVGLAFPTDTQYF. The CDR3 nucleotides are TGTGCCAGCAGCTTAGTTGGACTAGCGTTCCCCACAGATACGCAGTATTTT.

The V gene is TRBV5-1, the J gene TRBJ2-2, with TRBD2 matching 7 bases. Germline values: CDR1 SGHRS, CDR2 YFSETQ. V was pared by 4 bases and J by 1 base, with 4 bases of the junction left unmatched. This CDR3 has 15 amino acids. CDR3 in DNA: TGCGCCAGCAGCCGGACTAGAGGGAACACCGGGGAGCTGTTTTTT. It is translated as CASSRTRGNTGELFF.

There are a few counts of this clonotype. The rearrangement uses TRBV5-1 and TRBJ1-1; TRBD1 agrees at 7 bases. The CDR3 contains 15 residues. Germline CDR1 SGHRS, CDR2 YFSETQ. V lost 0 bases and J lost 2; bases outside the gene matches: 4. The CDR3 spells CASSLVGTVNTEAFF. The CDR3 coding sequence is TGCGCCAGCAGCTTGGTTGGGACAGTCAACACTGAAGCTTTCTTT. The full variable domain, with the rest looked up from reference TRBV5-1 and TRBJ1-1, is KAGVTQTPRYLIKTRGQQVTLSCSPISGHRSVSWYQQTPGQGLQFLFEYFSETQRNKGNFPGRFSGRQFSNSRSEMNVSTLELGDSALYLCASSLVGTVNTEAFFGQGTRLTVV.

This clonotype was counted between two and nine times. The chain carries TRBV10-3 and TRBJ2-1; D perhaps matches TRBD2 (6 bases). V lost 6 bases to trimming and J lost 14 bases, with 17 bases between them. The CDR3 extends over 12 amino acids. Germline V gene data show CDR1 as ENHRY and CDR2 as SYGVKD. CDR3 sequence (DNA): TGTGCCATCAGCGCGGGATCCGCGAAAGAGTTCTTC. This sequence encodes CAISAGSAKEFF.

The CDR3 DNA is TGTGCCAGCAGCAGGACCTTTCTTTTGGGAGCTTTCTTT. It codes for CASSRTFLLGAFF. This rearrangement joins TRBV7-8 to TRBJ1-1; no clear D. Trimming cost V 5 bases and J 10 bases, with 17 bases left between them. The CDR3 runs 13 residues. CDR1 and CDR2 (germline): SGHVS, FQNEAQ.

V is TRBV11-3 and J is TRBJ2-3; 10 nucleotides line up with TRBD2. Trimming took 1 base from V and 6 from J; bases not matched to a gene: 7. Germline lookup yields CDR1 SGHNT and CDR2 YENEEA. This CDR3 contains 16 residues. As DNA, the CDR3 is TGTGCCAGCAGCTTAGGCCTAGCGGGAGTTGTTGATACGCAGTATTTT. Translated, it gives CASSLGLAGVVDTQYF.

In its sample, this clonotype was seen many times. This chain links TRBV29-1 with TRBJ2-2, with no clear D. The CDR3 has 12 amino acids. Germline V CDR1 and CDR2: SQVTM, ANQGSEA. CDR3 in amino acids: CTVSGNTGELFF. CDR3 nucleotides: TGCACTGTGTCCGGGAACACCGGGGAGCTGTTTTTT.

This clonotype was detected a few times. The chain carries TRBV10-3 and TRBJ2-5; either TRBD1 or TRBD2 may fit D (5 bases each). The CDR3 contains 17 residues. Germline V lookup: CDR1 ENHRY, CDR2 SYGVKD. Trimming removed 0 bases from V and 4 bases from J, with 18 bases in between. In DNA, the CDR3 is TGTGCCATCAGTGAGTCGCCGGGGCGGGCAACCGGAGAGACCCAGTACTTC. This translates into CAISESPGRATGETQYF.

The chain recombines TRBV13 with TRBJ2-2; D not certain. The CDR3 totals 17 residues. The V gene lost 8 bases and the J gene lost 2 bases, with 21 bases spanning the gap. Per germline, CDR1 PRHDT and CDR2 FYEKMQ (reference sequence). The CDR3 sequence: CASARRVKGLNTGELFF. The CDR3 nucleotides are TGTGCCAGCGCCCGAAGGGTTAAAGGGCTTAACACCGGGGAGCTGTTTTTT.

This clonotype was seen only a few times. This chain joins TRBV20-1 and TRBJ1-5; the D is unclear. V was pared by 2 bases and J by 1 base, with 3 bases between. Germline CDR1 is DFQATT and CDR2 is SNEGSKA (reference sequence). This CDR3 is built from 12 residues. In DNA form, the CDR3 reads TGCAGTGCTAGACTAAGCAATCAGCCCCAGCATTTT. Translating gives CSARLSNQPQHF.

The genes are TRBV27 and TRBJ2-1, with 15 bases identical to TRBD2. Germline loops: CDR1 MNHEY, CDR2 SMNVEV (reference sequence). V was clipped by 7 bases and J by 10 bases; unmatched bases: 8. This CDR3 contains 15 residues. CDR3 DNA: TGTGCCAGCACCCAGGGACTAGCGGGAGGAGGAGAGCAGTTCTTC. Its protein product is CASTQGLAGGGEQFF.

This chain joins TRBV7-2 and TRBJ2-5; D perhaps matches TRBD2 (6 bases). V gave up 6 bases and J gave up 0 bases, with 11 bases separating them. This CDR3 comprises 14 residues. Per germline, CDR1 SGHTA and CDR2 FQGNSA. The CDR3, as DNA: TGTGCCAGCAGGAAGGCGGGGTACCAAGAGACCCAGTACTTC. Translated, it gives CASRKAGYQETQYF.

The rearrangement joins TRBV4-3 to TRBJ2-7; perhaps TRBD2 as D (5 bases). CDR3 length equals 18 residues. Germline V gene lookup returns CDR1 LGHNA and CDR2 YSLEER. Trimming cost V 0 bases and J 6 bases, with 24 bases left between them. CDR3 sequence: CASSQDSPERLYTSEQYF. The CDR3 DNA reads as TGCGCCAGCAGCCAAGATTCCCCCGAGCGGTTGTACACTTCCGAGCAGTACTTC.

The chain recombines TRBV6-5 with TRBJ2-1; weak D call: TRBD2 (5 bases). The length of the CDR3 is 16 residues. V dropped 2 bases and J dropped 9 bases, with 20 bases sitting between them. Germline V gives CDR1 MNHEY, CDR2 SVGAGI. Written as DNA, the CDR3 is TGTGCCAGCAGTTACCGTTTACTAGAGGGCCTAACTGAGCAGTTCTTC. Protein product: CASSYRLLEGLTEQFF.

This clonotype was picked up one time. CDR3 in DNA: TGCGCCAGCAGCCCCTATGTGTTGATAGCGGGAGCGGGGTTAGCCAAAAACATTCAGTACTTC. It yields the protein CASSPYVLIAGAGLAKNIQYF. V and J are TRBV4-1 and TRBJ2-4; TRBD2 matches 9 bases. V gave up 4 bases and J gave up 0 bases; unmatched junction bases: 19. CDR1 is MGHRA, CDR2 YSYEKL, per germline. The CDR3 is 21 residues long.

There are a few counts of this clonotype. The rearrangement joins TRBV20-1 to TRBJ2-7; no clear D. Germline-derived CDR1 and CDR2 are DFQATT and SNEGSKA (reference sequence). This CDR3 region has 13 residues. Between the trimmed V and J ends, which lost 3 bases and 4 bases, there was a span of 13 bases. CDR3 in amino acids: CSARDHTSYEQYF. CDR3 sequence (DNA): TGCAGTGCTAGGGACCACACCTCATACGAGCAGTACTTC.

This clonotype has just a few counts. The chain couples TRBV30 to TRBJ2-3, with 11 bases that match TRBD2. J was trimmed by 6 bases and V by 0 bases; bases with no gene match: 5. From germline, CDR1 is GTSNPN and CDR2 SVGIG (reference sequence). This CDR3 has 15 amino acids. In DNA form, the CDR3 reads TGTGCCTGGAGTGTATCCCTAGCGGGAGGCGATACGCAGTATTTT. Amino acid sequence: CAWSVSLAGGDTQYF.

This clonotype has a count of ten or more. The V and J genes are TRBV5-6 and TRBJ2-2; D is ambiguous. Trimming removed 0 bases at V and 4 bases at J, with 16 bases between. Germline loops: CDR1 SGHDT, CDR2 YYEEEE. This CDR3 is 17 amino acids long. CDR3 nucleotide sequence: TGTGCCAGCAGCTTGGCTCCGGGCCCGCGAGGCACCGGGGAGCTGTTTTTT. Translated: CASSLAPGPRGTGELFF.

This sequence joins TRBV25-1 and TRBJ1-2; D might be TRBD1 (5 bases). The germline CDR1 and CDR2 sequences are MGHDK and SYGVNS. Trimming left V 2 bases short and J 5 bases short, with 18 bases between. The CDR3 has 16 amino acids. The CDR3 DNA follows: TGTGCCAGCAGTGAAGCCCCTGGTTCGGGACGGTATGGCTACACCTTC. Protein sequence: CASSEAPGSGRYGYTF.

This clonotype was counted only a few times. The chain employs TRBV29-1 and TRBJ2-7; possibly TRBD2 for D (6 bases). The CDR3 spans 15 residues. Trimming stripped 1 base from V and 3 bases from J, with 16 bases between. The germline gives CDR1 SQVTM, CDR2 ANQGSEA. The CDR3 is CSVEGGGPILYEQYF. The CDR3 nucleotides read TGCAGCGTTGAAGGGGGAGGTCCAATACTCTACGAGCAGTACTTC.